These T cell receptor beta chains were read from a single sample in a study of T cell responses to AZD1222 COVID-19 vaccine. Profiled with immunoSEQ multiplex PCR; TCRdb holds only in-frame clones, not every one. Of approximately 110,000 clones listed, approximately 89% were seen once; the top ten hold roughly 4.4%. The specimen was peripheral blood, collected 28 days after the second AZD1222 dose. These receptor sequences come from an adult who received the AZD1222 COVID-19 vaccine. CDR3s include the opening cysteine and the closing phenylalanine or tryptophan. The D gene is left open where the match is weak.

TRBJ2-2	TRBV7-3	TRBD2	CASSLIAGVNTGELFF	TGTGCCAGCAGCTTAATAGCGGGAGTGAACACCGGGGAGCTGTTTTTT
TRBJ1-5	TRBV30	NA	CAWSALGLGNQPQHF	TGTGCCTGGAGTGCCCTCGGGTTAGGGAATCAGCCCCAGCATTTT
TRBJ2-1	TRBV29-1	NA	CSVDVQAYEQFF	TGCAGCGTTGATGTACAGGCCTATGAGCAGTTCTTC
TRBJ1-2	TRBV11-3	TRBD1	CASSSSAVRDRGHPFYGYTF	TGTGCCAGCAGTTCATCGGCTGTCCGGGACAGGGGCCATCCATTTTATGGCTACACCTTC
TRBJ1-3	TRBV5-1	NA	CASSLEDSGNTIYF	TGCGCCAGCAGCTTGGAAGACTCTGGAAACACCATATATTTT
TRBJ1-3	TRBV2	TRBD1	CASRRDREWNTIYF	TGTGCCAGCAGGAGGGACAGGGAGTGGAACACCATATATTTT
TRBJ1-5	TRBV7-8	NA	CASSSQGVGNQPQHF	TGTGCCAGCAGCAGTCAGGGTGTCGGCAATCAGCCCCAGCATTTT
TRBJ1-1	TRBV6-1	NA	CASSERWGSSYKNTEAFF	TGTGCCAGCAGTGAAAGGTGGGGTAGCTCTTATAAGAACACTGAAGCTTTCTTT
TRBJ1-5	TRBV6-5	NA	CASRDGINQPQHF	TGTGCCAGCAGGGACGGTATCAATCAGCCCCAGCATTTT
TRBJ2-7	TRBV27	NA	CASSRHTAYEQYF	TGTGCCAGCAGTAGACACACAGCCTACGAGCAGTACTTC
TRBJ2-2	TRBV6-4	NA	CASSDEYTGELFF	TGTGCCAGCAGTGATGAGTACACCGGGGAGCTGTTTTTT
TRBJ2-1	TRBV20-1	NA	CSRGGYNEQFF	TGCAGTAGGGGGGGCTACAATGAGCAGTTCTTC
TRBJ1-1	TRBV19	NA	CASSIGRDYTEAFF	TGTGCCAGTAGTATAGGGAGGGATTACACTGAAGCTTTCTTT
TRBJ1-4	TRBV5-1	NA	CASSFTTDRNEKLFF	TGCGCCAGCAGCTTCACTACGGACAGAAATGAAAAACTGTTTTTT
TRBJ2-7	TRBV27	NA	CASSLHEAYEQYF	TGTGCCAGCAGTCTACACGAGGCTTACGAGCAGTACTTC
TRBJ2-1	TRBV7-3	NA	CASSLTDGSNEQFF	TGTGCCAGCAGCTTAACGGATGGATCAAATGAGCAGTTCTTC
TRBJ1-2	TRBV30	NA	CAWMAGYYGYTF	TGTGCCTGGATGGCGGGTTACTATGGCTACACCTTC
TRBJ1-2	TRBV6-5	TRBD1	CASSYRGGQGNGYTF	TGTGCCAGCAGTTACCGGGGGGGACAGGGAAATGGCTACACCTTC
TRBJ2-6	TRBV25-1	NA	CASSEFQTSHSGANVLTF	TGTGCCAGCAGTGAATTTCAAACTAGCCACTCTGGGGCCAACGTCCTGACTTTC
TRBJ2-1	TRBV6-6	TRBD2	CASSSTGRYNEQFF	TGTGCCAGCAGTAGTACCGGGAGGTACAATGAGCAGTTCTTC
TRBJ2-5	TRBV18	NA	CASSPLQETQYF	TGTGCCAGCTCACCCCTCCAAGAGACCCAGTACTTC
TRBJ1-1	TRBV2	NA	CASIDRGRAEAFF	TGTGCCAGCATAGATAGGGGTCGGGCTGAAGCTTTCTTT